The 15 T cell receptor beta chains below come from one sample, sequenced in a study of T cell responses to AZD1222 COVID-19 vaccine. The assay was immunoSEQ multiplex PCR, and TCRdb's table has in-frame clones only and misses some. This sample has 150,000 or so clones, with approximately 91% found just once. The material sequenced was peripheral blood, taken 28 days after the second AZD1222 dose. These receptors were collected from an adult who received the AZD1222 COVID-19 vaccine.

The rearrangement uses TRBV30 and TRBJ2-1, with D hard to call. Trimming removed 0 bases at V and 10 bases at J, with 7 bases between. Germline-derived CDR1 and CDR2 are GTSNPN and SVGIG (reference sequence). This CDR3 has 11 residues. In DNA, the CDR3 is TGTGCCTGGAGTGTACACGAAGAGCAGTTCTTC. This encodes CAWSVHEEQFF.

The chain uses TRBV2 and TRBJ1-2; a possible D gene is TRBD1 (6 bases). The CDR3 contains 13 residues. Looked up from germline, CDR1 is SNHLY and CDR2 is FYNNEI. The germline V and J ends were trimmed by 6 bases and 3 bases, with 11 bases remaining between them. The CDR3 is CASRKGGDYGYTF. The CDR3 DNA follows: TGTGCCAGCAGGAAAGGGGGAGACTATGGCTACACCTTC.

The chain employs TRBV18 and TRBJ2-3, with 7 bases identical to TRBD1. Per the germline V gene, CDR1 is KGHSH and CDR2 is LQKENI. The CDR3 runs to 14 residues. The J segment lost 2 bases and the V segment lost 3 bases, leaving 2 bases of the junction unmatched. CDR3 sequence reads: CASSPGTDTDTQYF. Written as DNA, the CDR3 is TGTGCCAGCTCACCGGGGACAGACACAGATACGCAGTATTTT.

V gene TRBV10-3 combines with J gene TRBJ1-2, with TRBD1 matching 11 bases. J lost 3 bases, V lost 4 bases, and 4 bases had no gene match. The CDR3 contains 15 residues. CDR1 and CDR2 from the germline V gene are ENHRY and SYGVKD. This chain's CDR3 is CAISAGQGADYGYTF. CDR3 nucleotides: TGTGCCATCAGTGCCGGACAGGGGGCGGACTATGGCTACACCTTC.

This clone is termed medium-sized (0.01 to 0.1%). V and J are TRBV6-5 and TRBJ1-3, with D possibly matching TRBD1 (6 bases). Trimming took off 6 bases at V and 0 bases at J, with 9 bases between the two ends. The CDR3 loop spans 14 amino acids. Germline V CDR1 and CDR2: MNHEY, SVGAGI. This chain's CDR3 is CASSEGDSGNTIYF. The CDR3 nucleotides read TGTGCCAGCAGCGAGGGGGACTCTGGAAACACCATATATTTT.

The V call is TRBV7-2, the J call TRBJ1-1; no firm D call. CDR1 and CDR2 from the germline V gene are SGHTA and FQGNSA. The CDR3 has 14 amino acids. V lost 8 bases, J lost 0 bases, and 13 bases lay in between. The CDR3 DNA is TGTGCCAGCTGTAAAGGACTCATGAACACTGAAGCTTTCTTT. Residues: CASCKGLMNTEAFF.

The chain's CDR3 is CAITQAGEQYF. The CDR3 DNA reads TGTGCCATCACCCAAGCTGGCGAGCAGTACTTC. The rearrangement joins TRBV10-3 to TRBJ2-7; unclear D gene. In germline, CDR1 is ENHRY, CDR2 SYGVKD. V lost 7 bases and J lost 6, with 10 bases in between. The length of the CDR3 is 11 residues.

The chain links TRBV12-3 or TRBV12-4 to TRBJ1-1; D may be TRBD1 (5 bases). CDR3 size: 13 residues. V lost 8 bases and J lost 2, with 12 bases in between. The CDR3 is CASGGVGNTEAFF. Written as DNA, the CDR3 is TGTGCCAGCGGGGGTGTGGGAAACACTGAAGCTTTCTTT.

As DNA, the CDR3 is TGTGCCAGCACCCTAAGCGGGGGGGCCTACAATGAGCAGTTCTTC. Amino acids: CASTLSGGAYNEQFF. The chain employs TRBV7-2 and TRBJ2-1, with 10 bases lining up with TRBD2. The germline gives CDR1 SGHTA, CDR2 FQGNSA. The V segment lost 7 bases and the J segment 2 bases; nucleotides outside the gene matches: 5. The CDR3 consists of 15 residues. Based on the CDR3 plus reference TRBV7-2 and TRBJ2-1, the full variable domain is GAGVSQSPSNKVTEKGKDVELRCDPISGHTALYWYRQSLGQGLEFLIYFQGNSAPDKSGLPSDRFSAERTGGSVSTLTIQRTQQEDSAVYLCASTLSGGAYNEQFFGPGTRLTVL.

The chain carries TRBV30 and TRBJ2-3; maybe TRBD2 (5 bases). V was trimmed by 1 base and J by 2 bases, leaving 10 bases between them. The CDR3 loop spans 14 amino acids. Per germline, CDR1 GTSNPN and CDR2 SVGIG (reference sequence). The CDR3 region is CAWSGTGYTDTQYF. The CDR3 nucleotides read TGTGCCTGGAGTGGGACTGGTTACACAGATACGCAGTATTTT.

V gene TRBV3-1 (or the pseudogene TRBV3-2) combines with J gene TRBJ1-5; the match to TRBD1 covers 8 bases. Germline V gene sequence: CDR1 LGHDT, CDR2 YNNKEL (reference sequence). V shed 1 base, J shed 3 bases, and the junction held 8 bases outside the gene matches. The CDR3 length is 17 residues. The CDR3 here is CASSQARGTGANQPQHF. CDR3 nucleotide sequence: TGTGCCAGCAGCCAAGCTAGGGGGACAGGCGCCAATCAGCCCCAGCATTTT.

The chain recombines TRBV11-3 with TRBJ1-1, with D perhaps TRBD1 (6 bases). The CDR3 consists of 13 residues. Germline V lookup: CDR1 SGHNT, CDR2 YENEEA. The V end was cut by 3 bases, the J end by 7 bases, with 12 bases between. CDR3 coding DNA: TGTGCCAGCAGCTTTCTTCAGGGGTTTGAAGCTTTCTTT. It specifies CASSFLQGFEAFF.

The gene calls are TRBV10-1 and TRBJ2-5; TRBD1 might be the D (5 bases). The V end was cut by 10 bases, the J end by 3 bases, with 21 bases between. The CDR3 sequence is 15 residues long. Looked up from germline, CDR1 is WNHNN and CDR2 is SYGVQD (reference sequence). The CDR3 loop reads CATKWGRRPEETQYF. CDR3 in DNA: TGCGCCACCAAATGGGGCCGCCGCCCCGAAGAGACCCAGTACTTC.

The chain joins TRBV5-1 to TRBJ2-7; a weak D match, TRBD1 (6 bases). The CDR3 spans 13 residues. Per germline, CDR1 SGHRS and CDR2 YFSETQ. Trimming took 5 bases from V and 6 from J, leaving 15 bases between them. The CDR3 DNA reads TGCGCCAGCAGATGGGACAACATAGGCGAGCAGTACTTC. Its translation: CASRWDNIGEQYF.

This sequence joins TRBV24-1 and TRBJ1-2, with D unclear. The CDR3 runs 13 residues. Trimming pared 3 bases from V and 6 bases from J, leaving 10 bases between. Germline loops: CDR1 KGHDR, CDR2 SFDVKD. CDR3 loop: CATSDRAGDGYTF. The CDR3 region has the DNA TGTGCCACCAGTGATAGGGCAGGTGATGGCTACACCTTC.